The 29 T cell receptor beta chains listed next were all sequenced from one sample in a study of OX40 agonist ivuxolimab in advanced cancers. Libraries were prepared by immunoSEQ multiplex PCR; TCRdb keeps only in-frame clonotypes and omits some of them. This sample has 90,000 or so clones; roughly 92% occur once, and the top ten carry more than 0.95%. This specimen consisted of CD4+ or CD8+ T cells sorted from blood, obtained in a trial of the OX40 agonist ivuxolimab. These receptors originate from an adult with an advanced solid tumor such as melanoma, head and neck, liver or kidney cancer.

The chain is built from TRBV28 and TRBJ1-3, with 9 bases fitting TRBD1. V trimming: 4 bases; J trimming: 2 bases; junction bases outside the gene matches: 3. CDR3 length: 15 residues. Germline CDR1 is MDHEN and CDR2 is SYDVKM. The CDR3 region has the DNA TGTGCCAGCAGTTGGGGACAGGGACCTGGAAACACCATATATTTT. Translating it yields CASSWGQGPGNTIYF.

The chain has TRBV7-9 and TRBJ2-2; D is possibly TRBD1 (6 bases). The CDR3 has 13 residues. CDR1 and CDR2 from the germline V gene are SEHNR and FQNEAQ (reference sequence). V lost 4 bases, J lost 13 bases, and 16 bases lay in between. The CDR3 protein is CASSSTGTWVLFF. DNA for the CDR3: TGTGCCAGCAGCTCGACAGGCACCTGGGTGCTGTTTTTT.

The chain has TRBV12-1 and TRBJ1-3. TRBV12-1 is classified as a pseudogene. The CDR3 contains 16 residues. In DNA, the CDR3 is TGTGCCAGCAGCCTTGGGTATCGGGGACGAGAAAACACCATATATTTT. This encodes CASSLGYRGRENTIYF.

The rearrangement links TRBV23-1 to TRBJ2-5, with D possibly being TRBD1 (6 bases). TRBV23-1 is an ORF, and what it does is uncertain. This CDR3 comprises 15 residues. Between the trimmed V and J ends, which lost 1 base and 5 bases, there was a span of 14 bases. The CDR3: CASSQLYRVLETQYF. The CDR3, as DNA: TGCGCCAGCAGTCAATTATACAGGGTTCTCGAGACCCAGTACTTC.

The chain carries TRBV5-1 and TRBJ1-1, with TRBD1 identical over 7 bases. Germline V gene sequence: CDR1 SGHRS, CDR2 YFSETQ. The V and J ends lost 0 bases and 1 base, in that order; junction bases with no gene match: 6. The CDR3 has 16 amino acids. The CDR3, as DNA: TGCGCCAGCAGCTTGGAGGGACAGCCACGGAACACTGAAGCTTTCTTT. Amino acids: CASSLEGQPRNTEAFF.

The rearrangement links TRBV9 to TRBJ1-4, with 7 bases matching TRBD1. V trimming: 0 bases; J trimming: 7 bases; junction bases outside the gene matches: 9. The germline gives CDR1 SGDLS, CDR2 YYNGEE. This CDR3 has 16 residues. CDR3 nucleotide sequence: TGTGCCAGCAGCGTAGGACAGGGAGGACCCGGTGAAAAACTGTTTTTT. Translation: CASSVGQGGPGEKLFF.

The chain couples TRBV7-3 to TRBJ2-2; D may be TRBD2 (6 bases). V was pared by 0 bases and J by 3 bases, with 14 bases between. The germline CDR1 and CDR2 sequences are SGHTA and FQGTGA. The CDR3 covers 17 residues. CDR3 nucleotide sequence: TGTGCCAGCAGCTTAACGGGGGGAGCGGAAGACACCGGGGAGCTGTTTTTT. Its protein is CASSLTGGAEDTGELFF.

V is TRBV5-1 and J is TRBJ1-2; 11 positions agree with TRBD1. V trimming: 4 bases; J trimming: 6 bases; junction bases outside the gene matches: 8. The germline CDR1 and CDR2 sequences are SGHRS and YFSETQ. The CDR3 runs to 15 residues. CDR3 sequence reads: CASSTTGTGGNGYTF. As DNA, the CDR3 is TGCGCCAGCAGCACTACCGGGACAGGGGGTAATGGCTACACCTTC.

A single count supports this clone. The chain's CDR3 is CASSSTGRSYLETQYF. In nucleotides, the CDR3 is TGTGCCAGCAGCTCAACCGGGCGCTCTTATTTGGAGACCCAGTACTTC. The V call is TRBV11-1, the J call TRBJ2-5; D is uncertain. V lost 4 bases and J lost 5, with 20 bases in between. The CDR3 consists of 16 residues. Germline V gene sequence: CDR1 SGHAT, CDR2 FQDESV (reference sequence).

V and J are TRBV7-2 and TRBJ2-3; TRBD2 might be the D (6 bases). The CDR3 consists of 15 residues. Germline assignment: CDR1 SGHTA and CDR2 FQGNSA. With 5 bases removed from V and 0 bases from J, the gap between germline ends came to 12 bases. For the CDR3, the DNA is TGTGCCAGCAGCCAGGACTATACTAGCACAGATACGCAGTATTTT. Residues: CASSQDYTSTDTQYF.

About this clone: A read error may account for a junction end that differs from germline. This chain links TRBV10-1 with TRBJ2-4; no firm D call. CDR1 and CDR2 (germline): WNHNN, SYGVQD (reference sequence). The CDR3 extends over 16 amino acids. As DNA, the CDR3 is TGCGCCAACAGTAGTAAGGGCCGGTGTATCAAAAACATTCAGTACTTC. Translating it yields CANSSKGRCIKNIQYF.

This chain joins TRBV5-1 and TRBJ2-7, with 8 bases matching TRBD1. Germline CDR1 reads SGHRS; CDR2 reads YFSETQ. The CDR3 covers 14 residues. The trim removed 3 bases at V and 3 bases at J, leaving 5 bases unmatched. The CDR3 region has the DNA TGCGCCAGCAGCTCGGGACAGGAGTTCTACGAGCAGTACTTC. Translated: CASSSGQEFYEQYF. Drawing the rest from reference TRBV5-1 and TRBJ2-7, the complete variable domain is KAGVTQTPRYLIKTRGQQVTLSCSPISGHRSVSWYQQTPGQGLQFLFEYFSETQRNKGNFPGRFSGRQFSNSRSEMNVSTLELGDSALYLCASSSGQEFYEQYFGPGTRLTVT.

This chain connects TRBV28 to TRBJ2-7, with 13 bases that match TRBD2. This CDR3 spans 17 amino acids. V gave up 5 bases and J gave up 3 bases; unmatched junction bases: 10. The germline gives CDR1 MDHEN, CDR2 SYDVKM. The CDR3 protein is CASSETGTSGTFYEQYF. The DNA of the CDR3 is TGTGCCAGCAGTGAAACCGGGACTAGCGGGACCTTCTACGAGCAGTACTTC. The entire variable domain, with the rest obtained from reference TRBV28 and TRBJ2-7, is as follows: DVKVTQSSRYLVKRTGEKVFLECVQDMDHENMFWYRQDPGLGLRLIYFSYDVKMKEKGDIPEGYSVSREKKERFSLILESASTNQTSMYLCASSETGTSGTFYEQYFGPGTRLTVT.

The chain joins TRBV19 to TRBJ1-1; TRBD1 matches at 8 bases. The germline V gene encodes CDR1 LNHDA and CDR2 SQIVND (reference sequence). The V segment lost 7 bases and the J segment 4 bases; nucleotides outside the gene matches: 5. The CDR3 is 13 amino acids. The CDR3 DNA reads TGTGCCAGTAAAACAGGGGGGGGCACTGAAGCTTTCTTT. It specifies CASKTGGGTEAFF. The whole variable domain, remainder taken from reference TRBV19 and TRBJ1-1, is DGGITQSPKYLFRKEGQNVTLSCEQNLNHDAMYWYRQDPGQGLRLIYYSQIVNDFQKGDIAEGYSVSREKKESFPLTVTSAQKNPTAFYLCASKTGGGTEAFFGQGTRLTVV.

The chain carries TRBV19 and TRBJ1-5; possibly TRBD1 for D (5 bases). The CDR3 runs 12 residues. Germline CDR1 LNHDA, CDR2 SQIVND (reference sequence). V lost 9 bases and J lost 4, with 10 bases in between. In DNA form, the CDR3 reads TGTGCCAGCCAGGGAAGGAATCAGCCCCAGCATTTT. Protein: CASQGRNQPQHF.

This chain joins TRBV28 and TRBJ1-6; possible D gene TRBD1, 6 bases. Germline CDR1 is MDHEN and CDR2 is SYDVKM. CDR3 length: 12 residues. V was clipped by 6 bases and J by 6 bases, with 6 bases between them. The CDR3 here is CASRDSNSPLHF. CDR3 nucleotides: TGTGCCAGCAGGGACAGTAATTCACCCCTCCACTTT.

The CDR3 bases are TGTGCCAGCAGCTTGTGGGGTAATAGCAATCAGCCCCAGCATTTT. It codes for CASSLWGNSNQPQHF. The chain links TRBV5-6 to TRBJ1-5; D call uncertain. Trimming left V 1 base short and J 0 bases short, with 8 bases between. This CDR3 comprises 15 residues. Germline loops: CDR1 SGHDT, CDR2 YYEEEE.

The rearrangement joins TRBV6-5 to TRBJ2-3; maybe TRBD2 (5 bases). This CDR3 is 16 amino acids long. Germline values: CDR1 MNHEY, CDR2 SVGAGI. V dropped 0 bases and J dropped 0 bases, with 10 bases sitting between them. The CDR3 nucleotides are TGTGCCAGCAGTTACTCGAGCGGCCTCAGCACAGATACGCAGTATTTT. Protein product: CASSYSSGLSTDTQYF.

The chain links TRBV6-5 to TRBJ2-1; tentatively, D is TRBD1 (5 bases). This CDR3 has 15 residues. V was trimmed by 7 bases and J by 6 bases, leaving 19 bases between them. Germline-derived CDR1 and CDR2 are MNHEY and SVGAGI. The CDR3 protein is CASTQMFGQINEQFF. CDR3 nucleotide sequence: TGTGCCAGCACCCAGATGTTCGGACAAATCAATGAGCAGTTCTTC.

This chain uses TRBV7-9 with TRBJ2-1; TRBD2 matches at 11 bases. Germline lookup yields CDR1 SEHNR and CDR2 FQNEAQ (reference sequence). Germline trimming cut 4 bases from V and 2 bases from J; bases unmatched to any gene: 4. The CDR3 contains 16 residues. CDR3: CASSSLAGGPYNEQFF. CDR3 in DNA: TGTGCCAGCAGCTCTTTAGCGGGAGGGCCCTACAATGAGCAGTTCTTC.

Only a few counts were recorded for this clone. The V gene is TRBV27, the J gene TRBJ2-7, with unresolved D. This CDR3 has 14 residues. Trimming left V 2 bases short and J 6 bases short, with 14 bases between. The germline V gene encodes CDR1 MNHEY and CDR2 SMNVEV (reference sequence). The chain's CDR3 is CASSLNPVRSEQYF. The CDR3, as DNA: TGTGCCAGCAGTTTAAATCCGGTCAGGAGCGAGCAGTACTTC.

CDR3 sequence (DNA): TGCGCCAGCAGCTTGGATCAGGGGACCACTGAAGCTTTCTTT. This translates into CASSLDQGTTEAFF. The gene calls are TRBV5-1 and TRBJ1-1; the D gene is possibly TRBD1 (6 bases). Trimming stripped 0 bases from V and 4 bases from J, with 10 bases between. The CDR3 has 14 residues. The germline V gene has CDR1 SGHRS and CDR2 YFSETQ.

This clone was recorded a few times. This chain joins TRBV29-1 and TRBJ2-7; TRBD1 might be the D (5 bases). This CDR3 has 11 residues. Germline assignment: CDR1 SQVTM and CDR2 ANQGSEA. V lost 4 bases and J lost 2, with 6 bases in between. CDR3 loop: CSVGQTYEQYF. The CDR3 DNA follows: TGCAGCGTTGGACAGACCTACGAGCAGTACTTC.

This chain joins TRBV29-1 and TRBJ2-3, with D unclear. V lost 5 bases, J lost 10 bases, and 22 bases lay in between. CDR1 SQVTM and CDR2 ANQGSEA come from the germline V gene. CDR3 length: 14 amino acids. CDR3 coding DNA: TGCAGCGTTCCCTCCCCGGGTTCTAGGAACGCGCAGTATTTT. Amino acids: CSVPSPGSRNAQYF.

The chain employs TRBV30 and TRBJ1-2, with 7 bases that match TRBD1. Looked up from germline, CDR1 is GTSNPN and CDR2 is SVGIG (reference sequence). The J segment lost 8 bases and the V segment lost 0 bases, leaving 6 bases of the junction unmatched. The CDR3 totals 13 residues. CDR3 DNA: TGTGCCTGGAGTGTACTGGAGGGGGCCGGCTACACCTTC. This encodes CAWSVLEGAGYTF.

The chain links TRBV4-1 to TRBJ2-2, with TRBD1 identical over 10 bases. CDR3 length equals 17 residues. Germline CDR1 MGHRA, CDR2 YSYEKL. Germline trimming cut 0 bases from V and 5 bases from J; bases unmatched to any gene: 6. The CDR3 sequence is CASSQDNGQGGTGELFF. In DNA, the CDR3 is TGCGCCAGCAGCCAAGATAACGGACAGGGGGGGACCGGGGAGCTGTTTTTT.

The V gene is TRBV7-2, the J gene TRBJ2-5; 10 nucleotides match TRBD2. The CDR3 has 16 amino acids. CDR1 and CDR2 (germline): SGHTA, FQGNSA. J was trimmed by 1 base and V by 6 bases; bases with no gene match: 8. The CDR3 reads CASSSGLAVGQETQYF. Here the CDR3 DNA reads TGTGCCAGCAGTTCAGGACTAGCGGTCGGCCAAGAGACCCAGTACTTC.

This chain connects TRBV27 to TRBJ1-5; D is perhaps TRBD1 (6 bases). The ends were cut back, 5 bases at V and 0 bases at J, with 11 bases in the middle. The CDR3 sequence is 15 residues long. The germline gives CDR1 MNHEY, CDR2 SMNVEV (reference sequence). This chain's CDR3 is CASSPRGTSNQPQHF. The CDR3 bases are TGTGCCAGCAGTCCCAGGGGTACTAGCAATCAGCCCCAGCATTTT.

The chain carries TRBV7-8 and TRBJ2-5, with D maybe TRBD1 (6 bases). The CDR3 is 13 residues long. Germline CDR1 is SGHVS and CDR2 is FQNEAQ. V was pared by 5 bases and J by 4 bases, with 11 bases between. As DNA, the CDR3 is TGTGCCAGCAGCCCGACAGGCCCAGAGACCCAGTACTTC. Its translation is CASSPTGPETQYF.